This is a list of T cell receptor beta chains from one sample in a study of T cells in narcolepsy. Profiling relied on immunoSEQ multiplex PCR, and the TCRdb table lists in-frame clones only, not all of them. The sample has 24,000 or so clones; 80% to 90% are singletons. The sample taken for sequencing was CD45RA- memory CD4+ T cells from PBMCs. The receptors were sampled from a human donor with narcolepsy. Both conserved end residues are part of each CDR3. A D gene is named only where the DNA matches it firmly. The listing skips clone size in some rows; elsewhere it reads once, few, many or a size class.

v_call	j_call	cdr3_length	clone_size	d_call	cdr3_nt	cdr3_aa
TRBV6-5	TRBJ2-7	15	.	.	TGTGCCAGCAGCCCCCAACGACAGCCAGGTTACGAGCAGTACTTC	CASSPQRQPGYEQYF
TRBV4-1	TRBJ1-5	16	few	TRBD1	TGCGCCAGCAGCCAAGGGGCAGGGGGCACGCGTCAGCCCCAGCATTTT	CASSQGAGGTRQPQHF
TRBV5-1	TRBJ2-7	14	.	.	TGCGCCAGCACCCCTGCGGTGGAAGGGTACGAGCAGTACTTC	CASTPAVEGYEQYF
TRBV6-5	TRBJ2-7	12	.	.	TGTGCCAGCACGGGACCAACCTACGAGCAGTACTTC	CASTGPTYEQYF
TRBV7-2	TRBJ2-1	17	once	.	TGTGCCAGCAGCTTAACCGTCGTGGTAGCGTCGATCAATGAGCAGTTCTTC	CASSLTVVVASINEQFF
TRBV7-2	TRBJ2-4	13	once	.	TGTGCCAGCAGCATCGACGCGGCAAACATTCAGTACTTC	CASSIDAANIQYF
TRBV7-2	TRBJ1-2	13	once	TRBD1	TGTGCCAGCAGCCCCCGGGACAGGGTCGGCTACACCTTC	CASSPRDRVGYTF
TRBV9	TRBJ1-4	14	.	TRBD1	TGTGCCAGCGGCTCACAGGGGGCAAATGAAAAACTGTTTTTT	CASGSQGANEKLFF
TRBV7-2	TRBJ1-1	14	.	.	TGTGCCAGCAGCCTATCGACAGGAAACACTGAAGCTTTCTTT	CASSLSTGNTEAFF
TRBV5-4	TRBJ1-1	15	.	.	TGTGCCAGCAGCTTATTGGGACGGGGAAACACTGAAGCTTTCTTT	CASSLLGRGNTEAFF
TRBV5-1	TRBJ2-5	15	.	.	TGCGCCAGCAGCTTGGTCTTAGGGCTCCAAGAGACCCAGTACTTC	CASSLVLGLQETQYF
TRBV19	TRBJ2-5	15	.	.	TGTGCCAGTAGTATAAAATCGGGGGTACAAGAGACCCAGTACTTC	CASSIKSGVQETQYF
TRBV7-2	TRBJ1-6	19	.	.	TGTGCCAGCAGCTTAGCCCCTGGATGGGGGAGCTCCTATAATTCACCCCTCCACTTT	CASSLAPGWGSSYNSPLHF
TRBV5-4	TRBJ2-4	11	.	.	TGTGCCAGCAGCTTTGGGGCCTTGCAGTACTTC	CASSFGALQYF
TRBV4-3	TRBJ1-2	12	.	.	TGCGCCAGCAGCCAAGCCGGTGGTGGCTACACCTTC	CASSQAGGGYTF
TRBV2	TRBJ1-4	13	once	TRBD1	TGTGCCAGCAGTGAGCCAGGGGGCGAAAAACTGTTTTTT	CASSEPGGEKLFF
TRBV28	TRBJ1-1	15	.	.	TGTGCCAGCACCGTTAATCCAGGGGCGCGCACTGAAGCTTTCTTT	CASTVNPGARTEAFF
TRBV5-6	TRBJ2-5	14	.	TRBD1	TGTGCCAGCAGCTTCGGACAGGGCGGAGAGACCCAGTACTTC	CASSFGQGGETQYF
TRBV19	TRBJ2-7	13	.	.	TGTGCCAGTAGTTTAACCGGGACGGGCGAGCAGTACTTC	CASSLTGTGEQYF
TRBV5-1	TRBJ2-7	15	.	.	TGCGCCAGCAGCTTGGGGCCGGGGAGCTCCTACGAGCAGTACTTC	CASSLGPGSSYEQYF
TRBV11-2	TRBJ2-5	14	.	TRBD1	TGTGCCAGCAGCCCGGGACAGGGAGGGGAGACCCAGTACTTC	CASSPGQGGETQYF
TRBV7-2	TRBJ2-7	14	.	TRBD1	TGTGCCAGCAGCTTATTAGGACAGGGGGCCGAGCAGTACTTC	CASSLLGQGAEQYF
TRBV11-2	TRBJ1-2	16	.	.	TGTGCCAGCAGCTTATTGCAGGGGCAGGGGAGTTATGGCTACACCTTC	CASSLLQGQGSYGYTF
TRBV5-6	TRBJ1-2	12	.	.	TGTGCCAGCAGCGACTGGGGGGGTGGCTACACCTTC	CASSDWGGGYTF
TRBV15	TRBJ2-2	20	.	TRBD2	TGTGCCACCAGCAGAGCTCGGGGACTAGCGGGAGCGGGAGGCACCGGGGAGCTGTTTTTT	CATSRARGLAGAGGTGELFF
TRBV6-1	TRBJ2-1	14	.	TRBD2	TGTGCCAGCCCGACCAGCGGTAGCGGGGGGGAGCAGTTCTTC	CASPTSGSGGEQFF
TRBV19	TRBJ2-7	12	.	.	TGTGCCAGTAGTCCACAGGGTTACGAGCAGTACTTC	CASSPQGYEQYF
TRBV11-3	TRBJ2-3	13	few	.	TGTGCCAGCAGCCACGGGAGAACAGATACGCAGTATTTT	CASSHGRTDTQYF
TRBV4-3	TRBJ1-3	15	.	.	TGCGCCAGCAGCCAAGATGTACGAACGGGAAACACCATATATTTT	CASSQDVRTGNTIYF